This record concerns one TCR beta chain sequence. The antigen is unknown. The source of the sample is a study of cytomegalovirus exposure and HLA in healthy donors. The overall study: About 77 million unique TCRs from HLA-typed donors made up an early data release. Study results and limitations: With high specificity and sensitivity, the classifier reportedly diagnosed cytomegalovirus status.

PCR amplification relied on 60 Vbeta primers (plus 13 Jbeta primers). The table came from immunoSEQ multiplex PCR; TCRdb's copy has only in-frame clones and leaves some out. This sample has about 160,000 clones, with approximately 80% found just once. V was shortened by 6 bases and J by 10 bases, with 10 bases between the two germline ends. Germline CDR1 DFQATT, CDR2 SNEGSKA (reference sequence). The CDR3 loop spans 10 amino acids. Healthy bone marrow donors made up the cohort. The sequence derives from a middle-aged man in good health and CMV-seropositive. The gene calls are TRBV20-1 and TRBJ2-4; tentative D call: TRBD1 (5 bases). The source material was PBMCs. CDR3 DNA: TGCAGTGCCCAGGGCGTTATTCAGTACTTC. This encodes CSAQGVIQYF.